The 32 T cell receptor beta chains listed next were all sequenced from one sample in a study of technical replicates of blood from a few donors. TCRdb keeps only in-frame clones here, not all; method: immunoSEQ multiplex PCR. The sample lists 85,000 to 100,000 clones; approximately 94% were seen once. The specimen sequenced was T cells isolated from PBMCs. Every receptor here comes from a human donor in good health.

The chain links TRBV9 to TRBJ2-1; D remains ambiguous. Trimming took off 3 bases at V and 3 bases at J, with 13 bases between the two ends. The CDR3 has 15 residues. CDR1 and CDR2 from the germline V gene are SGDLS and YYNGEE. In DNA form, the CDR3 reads TGTGCCAGCAGCGCCCCCGGCGGCCTCTACAATGAGCAGTTCTTC. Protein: CASSAPGGLYNEQFF.

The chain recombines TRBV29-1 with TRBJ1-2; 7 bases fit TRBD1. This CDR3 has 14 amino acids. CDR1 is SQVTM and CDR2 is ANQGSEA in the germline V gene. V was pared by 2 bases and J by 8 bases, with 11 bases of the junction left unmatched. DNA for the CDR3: TGCAGCGTTGAAAAAACGACAGGGTTGGTCGGCTACACCTTC. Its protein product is CSVEKTTGLVGYTF.

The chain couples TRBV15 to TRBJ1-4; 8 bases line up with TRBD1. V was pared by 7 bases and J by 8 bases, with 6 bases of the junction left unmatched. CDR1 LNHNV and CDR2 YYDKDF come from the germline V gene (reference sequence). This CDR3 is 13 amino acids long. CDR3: CATTRGTGEKLFF. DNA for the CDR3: TGTGCCACCACCCGAGGGACAGGAGAAAAACTGTTTTTT.

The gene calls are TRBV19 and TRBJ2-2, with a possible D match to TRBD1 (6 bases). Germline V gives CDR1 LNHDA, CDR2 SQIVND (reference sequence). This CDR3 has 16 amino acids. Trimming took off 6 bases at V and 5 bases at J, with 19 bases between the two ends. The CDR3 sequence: CASSTGKGILTGELFF. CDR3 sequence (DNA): TGTGCCAGTAGCACAGGGAAGGGTATCTTAACCGGGGAGCTGTTTTTT.

The CDR3 coding sequence is TGTGCCATCAGTGAGTCCGAAAGTTTATCGGCGGGAGGAGAGACCCAGTACTTC. Protein: CAISESESLSAGGETQYF. V gene TRBV10-3 combines with J gene TRBJ2-5; 8 bases are shared with TRBD2. From germline, CDR1 is ENHRY and CDR2 SYGVKD. This CDR3 region has 18 residues. Trimming took 0 bases from V and 4 from J; bases not matched to a gene: 13.

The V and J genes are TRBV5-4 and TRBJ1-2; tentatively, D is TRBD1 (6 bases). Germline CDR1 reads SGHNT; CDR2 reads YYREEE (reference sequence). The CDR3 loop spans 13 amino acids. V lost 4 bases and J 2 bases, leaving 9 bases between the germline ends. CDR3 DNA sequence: TGTGCCAGCAGCCCGGACAGAAACTATGGCTACACCTTC. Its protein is CASSPDRNYGYTF. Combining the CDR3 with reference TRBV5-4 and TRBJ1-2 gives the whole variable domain ETGVTQSPTHLIKTRGQQVTLRCSSQSGHNTVSWYQQALGQGPQFIFQYYREEENGRGNFPPRFSGLQFPNYSSELNVNALELDDSALYLCASSPDRNYGYTFGSGTRLTVV.

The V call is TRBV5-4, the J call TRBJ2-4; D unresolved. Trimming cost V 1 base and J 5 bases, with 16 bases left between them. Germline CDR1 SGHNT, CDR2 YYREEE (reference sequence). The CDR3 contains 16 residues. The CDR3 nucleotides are TGTGCCAGCAGCTTGAGCTCGAGTACGGGTCAAAACATTCAGTACTTC. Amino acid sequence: CASSLSSSTGQNIQYF.

The CDR3 DNA reads as TGTGCCAGCTCACCACCGAAAATTGGCGGGAACTATGGCTACACCTTC. This codes for CASSPPKIGGNYGYTF. J is TRBJ1-2 and V is TRBV18; no firm D call. Trimming cost V 0 bases and J 2 bases, with 13 bases left between them. The V gene's germline CDR1 is KGHSH and CDR2 LQKENI. The CDR3 contains 16 residues.

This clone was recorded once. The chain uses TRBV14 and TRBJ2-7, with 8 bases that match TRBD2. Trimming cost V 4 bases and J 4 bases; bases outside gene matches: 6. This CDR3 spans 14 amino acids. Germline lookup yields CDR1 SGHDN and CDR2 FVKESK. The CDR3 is CASSLDGRVYEQYF. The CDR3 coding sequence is TGTGCCAGCAGCCTAGACGGGAGGGTGTACGAGCAGTACTTC. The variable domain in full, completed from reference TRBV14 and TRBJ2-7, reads EAGVTQFPSHSVIEKGQTVTLRCDPISGHDNLYWYRRVMGKEIKFLLHFVKESKQDESGMPNNRFLAERTGGTYSTLKVQPAELEDSGVYFCASSLDGRVYEQYFGPGTRLTVT.

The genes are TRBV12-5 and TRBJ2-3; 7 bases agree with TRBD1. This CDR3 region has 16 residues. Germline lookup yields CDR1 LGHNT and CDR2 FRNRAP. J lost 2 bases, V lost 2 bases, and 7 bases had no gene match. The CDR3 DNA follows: TGTGCTAGTGGTTTGACGCCCGGGACAGCCACAGATACGCAGTATTTT. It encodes CASGLTPGTATDTQYF.

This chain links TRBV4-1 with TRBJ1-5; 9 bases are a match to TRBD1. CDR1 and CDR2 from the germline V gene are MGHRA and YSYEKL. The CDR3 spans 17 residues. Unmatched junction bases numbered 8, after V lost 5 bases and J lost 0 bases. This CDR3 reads CASSDYRGPTSNQPQHF. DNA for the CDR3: TGCGCCAGCAGCGATTACAGGGGGCCGACTAGCAATCAGCCCCAGCATTTT.

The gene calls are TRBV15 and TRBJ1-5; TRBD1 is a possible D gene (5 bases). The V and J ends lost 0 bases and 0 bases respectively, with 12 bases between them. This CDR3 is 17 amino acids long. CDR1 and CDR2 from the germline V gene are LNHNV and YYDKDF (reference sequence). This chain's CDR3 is CATSRDLGGFSNQPQHF. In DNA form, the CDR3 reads TGTGCCACCAGCAGAGATCTGGGGGGATTTAGCAATCAGCCCCAGCATTTT.

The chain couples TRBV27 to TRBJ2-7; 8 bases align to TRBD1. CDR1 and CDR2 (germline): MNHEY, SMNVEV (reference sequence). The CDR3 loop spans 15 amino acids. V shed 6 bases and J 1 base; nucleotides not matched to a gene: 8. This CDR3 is CASRPGQATSYEQYF. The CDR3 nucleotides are TGTGCCAGCAGGCCGGGACAGGCGACATCCTACGAGCAGTACTTC.

CDR3 sequence: CASSRGGGYNQPQHF. The CDR3 DNA reads as TGTGCCAGCAGCCGGGGGGGAGGGTACAATCAGCCCCAGCATTTT. This sequence joins TRBV7-9 and TRBJ1-5; D is perhaps TRBD1 (5 bases). The CDR3 sequence is 15 residues long. Trimming took 5 bases from V and 3 from J, leaving 14 bases between them. Germline lookup yields CDR1 SEHNR and CDR2 FQNEAQ (reference sequence). Full variable domain (outside the CDR3, taken from reference TRBV7-9 and TRBJ1-5): DTGVSQNPRHKITKRGQNVTFRCDPISEHNRLYWYRQTLGQGPEFLTYFQNEAQLEKSRLLSDRFSAERPKGSFSTLEIQRTEQGDSAMYLCASSRGGGYNQPQHFGDGTRLSIL.

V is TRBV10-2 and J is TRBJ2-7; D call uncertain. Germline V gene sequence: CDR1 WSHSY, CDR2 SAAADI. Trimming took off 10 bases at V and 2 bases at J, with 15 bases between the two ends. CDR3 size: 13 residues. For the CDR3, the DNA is TGCGCCACCGGAAATCTAGTCACCTACGAGCAGTACTTC. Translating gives CATGNLVTYEQYF.

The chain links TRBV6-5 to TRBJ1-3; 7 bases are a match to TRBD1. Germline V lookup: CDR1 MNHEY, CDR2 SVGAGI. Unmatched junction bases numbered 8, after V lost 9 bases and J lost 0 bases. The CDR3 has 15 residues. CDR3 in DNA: TGTGCCAGTAAACAGGGGATCCTCTCTGGAAACACCATATATTTT. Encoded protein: CASKQGILSGNTIYF.

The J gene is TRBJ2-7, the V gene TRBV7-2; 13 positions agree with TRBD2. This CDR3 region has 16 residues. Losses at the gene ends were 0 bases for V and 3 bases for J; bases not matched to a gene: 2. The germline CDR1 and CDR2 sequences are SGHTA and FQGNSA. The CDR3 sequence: CASSLAGLAGSYEQYF. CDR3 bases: TGTGCCAGCAGCTTAGCGGGACTAGCGGGGAGCTACGAGCAGTACTTC.

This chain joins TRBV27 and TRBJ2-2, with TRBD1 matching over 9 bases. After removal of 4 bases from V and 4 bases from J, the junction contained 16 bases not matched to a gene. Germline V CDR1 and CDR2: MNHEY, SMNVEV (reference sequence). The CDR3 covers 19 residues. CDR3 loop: CASSSRVPGQGKATGELFF. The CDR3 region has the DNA TGTGCCAGCAGTTCCCGCGTCCCGGGACAGGGAAAGGCCACCGGGGAGCTGTTTTTT.

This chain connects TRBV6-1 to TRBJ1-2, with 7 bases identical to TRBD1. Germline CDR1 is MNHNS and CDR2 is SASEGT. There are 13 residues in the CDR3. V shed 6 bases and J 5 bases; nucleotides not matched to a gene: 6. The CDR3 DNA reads TGTGCCAGCAGGCTCCCGGGACAGTATGGCTACACCTTC. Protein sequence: CASRLPGQYGYTF.

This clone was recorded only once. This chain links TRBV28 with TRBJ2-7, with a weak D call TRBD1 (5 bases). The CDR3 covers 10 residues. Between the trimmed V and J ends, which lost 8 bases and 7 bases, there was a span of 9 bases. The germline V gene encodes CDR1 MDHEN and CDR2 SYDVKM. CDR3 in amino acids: CASGAPEQYF. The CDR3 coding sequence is TGTGCCAGCGGGGCCCCGGAGCAGTACTTC.

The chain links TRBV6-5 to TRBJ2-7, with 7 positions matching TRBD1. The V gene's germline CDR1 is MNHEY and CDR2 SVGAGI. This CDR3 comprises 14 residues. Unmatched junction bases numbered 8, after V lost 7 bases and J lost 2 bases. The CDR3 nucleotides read TGTGCCAGCACTAGACAGGGCGTTCCCTACGAGCAGTACTTC. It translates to CASTRQGVPYEQYF.

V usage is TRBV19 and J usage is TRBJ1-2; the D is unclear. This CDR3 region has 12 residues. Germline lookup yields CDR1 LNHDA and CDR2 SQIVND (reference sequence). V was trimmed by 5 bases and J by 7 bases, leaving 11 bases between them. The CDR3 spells CASSEGIGGYTF. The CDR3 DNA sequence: TGTGCCAGTAGTGAGGGAATTGGTGGCTACACCTTC.

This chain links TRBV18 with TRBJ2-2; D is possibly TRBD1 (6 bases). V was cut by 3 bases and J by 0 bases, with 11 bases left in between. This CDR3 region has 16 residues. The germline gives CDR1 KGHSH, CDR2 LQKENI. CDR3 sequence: CASSPIGGTNTGELFF. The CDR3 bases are TGTGCCAGCTCACCTATAGGGGGAACGAACACCGGGGAGCTGTTTTTT.

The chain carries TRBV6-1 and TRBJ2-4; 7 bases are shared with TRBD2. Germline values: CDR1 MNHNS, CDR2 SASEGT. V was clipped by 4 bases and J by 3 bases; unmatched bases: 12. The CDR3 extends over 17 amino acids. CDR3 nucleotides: TGTGCCAGCAGTGTGGGCGGGGGATTCGTTGGCAAAAACATTCAGTACTTC. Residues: CASSVGGGFVGKNIQYF.

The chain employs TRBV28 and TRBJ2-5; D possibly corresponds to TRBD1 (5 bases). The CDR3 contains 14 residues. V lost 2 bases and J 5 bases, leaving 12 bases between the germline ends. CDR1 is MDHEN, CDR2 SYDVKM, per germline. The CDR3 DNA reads TGTGCCAGCAGTTTAATCCAGGGCAGGGAGACCCAGTACTTC. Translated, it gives CASSLIQGRETQYF.

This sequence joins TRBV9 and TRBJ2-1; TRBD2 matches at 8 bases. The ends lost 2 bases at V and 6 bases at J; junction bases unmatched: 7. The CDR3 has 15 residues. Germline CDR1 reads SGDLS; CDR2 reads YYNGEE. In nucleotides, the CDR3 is TGTGCCAGCAGCGTTTCTAGCGGGTGGGCCAATGAGCAGTTCTTC. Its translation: CASSVSSGWANEQFF.

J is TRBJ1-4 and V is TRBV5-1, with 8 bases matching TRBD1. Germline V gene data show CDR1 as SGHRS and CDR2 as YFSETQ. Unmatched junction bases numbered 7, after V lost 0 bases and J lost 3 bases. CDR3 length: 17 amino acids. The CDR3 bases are TGCGCCAGCAGCTTGGCAGGGGGCGGATTCTCTAATGAAAAACTGTTTTTT. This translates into CASSLAGGGFSNEKLFF. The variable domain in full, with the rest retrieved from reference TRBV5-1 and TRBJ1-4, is KAGVTQTPRYLIKTRGQQVTLSCSPISGHRSVSWYQQTPGQGLQFLFEYFSETQRNKGNFPGRFSGRQFSNSRSEMNVSTLELGDSALYLCASSLAGGGFSNEKLFFGSGTQLSVL.

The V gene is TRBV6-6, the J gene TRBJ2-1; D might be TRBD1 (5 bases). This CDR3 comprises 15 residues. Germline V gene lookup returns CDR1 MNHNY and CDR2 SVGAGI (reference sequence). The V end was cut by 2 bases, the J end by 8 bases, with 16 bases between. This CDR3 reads CASSYRGFLSDEQFF. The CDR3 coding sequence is TGTGCCAGCAGTTACAGGGGATTTTTGTCCGATGAGCAGTTCTTC.

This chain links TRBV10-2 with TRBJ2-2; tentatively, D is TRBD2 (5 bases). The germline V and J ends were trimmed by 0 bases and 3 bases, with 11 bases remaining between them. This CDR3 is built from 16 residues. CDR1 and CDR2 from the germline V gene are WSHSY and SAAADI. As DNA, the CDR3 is TGCGCCAGCAGTGAGTCGATTGGCGGGTACACCGGGGAGCTGTTTTTT. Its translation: CASSESIGGYTGELFF.

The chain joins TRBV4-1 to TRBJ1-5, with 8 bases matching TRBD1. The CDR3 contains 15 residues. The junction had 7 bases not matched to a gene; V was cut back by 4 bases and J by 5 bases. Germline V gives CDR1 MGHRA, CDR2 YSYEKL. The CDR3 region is CASSPGQGFDQPQHF. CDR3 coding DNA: TGCGCCAGCAGCCCAGGACAGGGTTTTGATCAGCCCCAGCATTTT.

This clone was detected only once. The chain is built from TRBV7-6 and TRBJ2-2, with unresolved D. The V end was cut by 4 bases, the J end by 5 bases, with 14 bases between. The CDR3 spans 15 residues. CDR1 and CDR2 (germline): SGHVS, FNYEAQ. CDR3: CASSYSIQETGELFF. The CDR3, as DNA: TGTGCCAGCAGCTACTCCATCCAGGAAACCGGGGAGCTGTTTTTT.

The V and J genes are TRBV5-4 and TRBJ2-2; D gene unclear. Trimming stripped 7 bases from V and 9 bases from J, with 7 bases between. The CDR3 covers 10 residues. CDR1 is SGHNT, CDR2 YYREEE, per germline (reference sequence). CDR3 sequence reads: CASGGRELFF. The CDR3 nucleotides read TGTGCCAGCGGCGGTAGGGAGCTGTTTTTT. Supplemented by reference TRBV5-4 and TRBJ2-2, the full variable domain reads ETGVTQSPTHLIKTRGQQVTLRCSSQSGHNTVSWYQQALGQGPQFIFQYYREEENGRGNFPPRFSGLQFPNYSSELNVNALELDDSALYLCASGGRELFFGEGSRLTVL.